Listed below are T cell receptor beta chains from one sample, sequenced in a study of T-cell reconstitution after alpha-beta-depleted transplantation in children. TCRdb recomputed calls from the PCR reads with MiXCR, one row per CDR3 protein. The sample includes 440,000 or so distinct CDR3 sequences, 43% seen only once; the top ten take 27%. The source material was PBMCs, sampled before TCRalphabeta/CD19-depleted stem cell transplant. These receptors all come from a girl aged 2-10 years with aplastic anemia, due to receive a stem cell transplant. The CDR3 runs from the conserved cysteine through the conserved F or W.

j_call v_call cdr3_aa
TRBJ2-1 TRBV4-1 CASSQWASIGDNEQFF
TRBJ2-1 TRBV10-2 CASSEQDINEQFF
TRBJ2-7 TRBV4-1 CASSHAIGDPSYEQYF
TRBJ2-1 TRBV7-9 CASSSPRTSAYNEQFF
TRBJ2-7 TRBV7-6 CASSREVAHYEQYF
TRBJ2-5 TRBV4-1 CASSQVERRHQETQYF
TRBJ2-5 TRBV20-1 CSASVSQETQYF
TRBJ2-7 TRBV27 CASGSRGRHEQYF
TRBJ2-5 TRBV29-1 CSVAGSEGGETQYF
TRBJ2-3 TRBV28 CASSPSWGGSGDTQYF
TRBJ2-7 TRBV4-1 CASSQDGRVPYEQYF
TRBJ2-1 TRBV6-5 CASKSTVYEQFF
TRBJ1-1 TRBV5-1 CASSLAPREGEAFF
TRBJ1-5 TRBV5-1 CATTQTGFNQPQHF
TRBJ2-5 TRBV20-1 CSAPGRLQETQYF
TRBJ2-7 TRBV7-3 CASSPLDRTTYEQYF
TRBJ2-6 TRBV19 CASSQGTGANVLTF
TRBJ2-5 TRBV5-1 CASSWRPSGGAETQYF
TRBJ1-2 TRBV7-2 CASSFSGQGRYGYTF
TRBJ2-3 TRBV6-1 CASARRLGDTDTQYF
TRBJ1-6 TRBV20-1 CSARRGFNSPLHF
TRBJ2-5 TRBV20-1 CSARDPRGSPESQYF
TRBJ2-7 TRBV5-1 CASRSDRGYEQYF
TRBJ2-5 TRBV5-5 CASSLWTGEETQYF
TRBJ1-2 TRBV7-2 CASSPNVRVDYGYTF
TRBJ2-1 TRBV20-1 CSANDLDRDYNEQFF
TRBJ2-6 TRBV6-1 CASSRLAGGSGANVLTF
TRBJ2-7 TRBV5-1 CASSLGPSQYF
TRBJ2-7 TRBV20-1 CCARVQVRAKKAYEQYF
TRBJ2-3 TRBV9 CASSVEAAGSMADTQYF
TRBJ2-3 TRBV7-6 CASSLAGAHTDTQYF
TRBJ2-6 TRBV12-3/TRBV12-4 CASSLAIDSGANVLTF
TRBJ2-1 TRBV7-9 CASSPVLSEQFF
TRBJ1-2 TRBV29-1 CSAPRGTDYGYTF
TRBJ2-7 TRBV7-9 CASSWGDPYEQYF
TRBJ2-2 TRBV4-2 CASSQEGGSGGVFTGELFF
TRBJ2-3 TRBV5-5 CASSLDRVALDTQYF
TRBJ2-1 TRBV24-1 CATSPLDRGVPNEQFF
TRBJ1-2 TRBV29-1 CSVDRIADGYTF
TRBJ1-4 TRBV28 CASSAWTGFNEKLFF
TRBJ2-3 TRBV20-1 CSAKTRRGVTDTQYF
TRBJ1-6 TRBV7-2 CASSLAGQADNSPLHF
TRBJ2-1 TRBV12-3/TRBV12-4 CASSFPQLAGDNEQFF
TRBJ2-1 TRBV5-1 CASSNLVQASGSRADEQFF
TRBJ2-3 TRBV14 CASSQRKGGEDTQYF
TRBJ2-5 TRBV20-1 CSLSGLRSTETQYF
TRBJ2-1 TRBV25-1 CASSEWRGNEQFF
TRBJ2-1 TRBV5-1 CASSPIQQGFSYNEQFF
TRBJ2-2 TRBV27 CASSPGLAVNTGELFF
TRBJ1-5 TRBV6-2/TRBV6-3 CASAPRARGGGQPQHF
TRBJ2-4 TRBV5-6 CASSQGPGATSIQYF
TRBJ2-7 TRBV20-1 CSALAGGAEQYF
TRBJ1-3 TRBV6-5 CASSYSQGRFSTIYF
TRBJ2-7 TRBV21-1 CANQGVPYEQYF
TRBJ2-1 TRBV12-3/TRBV12-4 CASSRTSGGTLYNEQFF
TRBJ2-1 TRBV6-5 CASSYRGPTYNEQFF
TRBJ2-2 TRBV29-1 CSATMGGNTGELFF